The entry below describes one T cell receptor (beta chain). This specimen includes other DNA sequences encoding the same CDR3. Recruits, aged about 18 to 100 years, lived in 24 US areas. Per the original methods: Scientists estimated how many nucleated cells there were by amplifying reference gene primers. Assay used: immunoSEQ multiplex PCR; TCRdb lists only in-frame clones, some missing. D and trimming come from the DNA, and the V and J calls and clone size come from that table. Seen here are some 460,000 clones, roughly 90% observed once, and the top ten hold 0.7%. This CDR3 contains 14 residues. Germline CDR1 GTSNPN, CDR2 SVGIG (reference sequence). Trimming cost V 0 bases and J 6 bases; bases outside gene matches: 5. This sample stems from a study of blood T cell repertoires in COVID-19. The wider study: Nucleic acid was either cDNA or gDNA, and it came from T cells, B-cell-depleted T cells, or PBMCs.

The J gene is TRBJ1-5, the V gene TRBV30; 7 positions agree with TRBD1. The specimen sequenced was PBMCs or T cells enriched from blood (not recorded which). This receptor was obtained from a woman aged 18-30 years who had recovered from COVID-19. The CDR3 protein is CAWSVQGSGQPQHF. CDR3 sequence (DNA): TGTGCCTGGAGTGTACAGGGGTCCGGTCAGCCCCAGCATTTT.